This entry features one T cell receptor beta chain sequence. Using immunoSEQ multiplex PCR, the repertoire was profiled, and TCRdb retains in-frame clones only, with some absent. Of 380,000 or so clones listed, 70% to 90% are singletons. This sample was included in a study of blood T cell repertoires in COVID-19. Trimming left V 4 bases short and J 3 bases short, with 12 bases between. The CDR3 totals 14 residues. Looked up from germline, CDR1 is SGHDN and CDR2 is FVKESK. What was sequenced was peripheral blood. The clonotype originates from a woman aged 55-69 years with COVID-19, enrolled during active disease. V gene TRBV14 combines with J gene TRBJ2-5, with TRBD1 as a possible D gene (5 bases). For the CDR3, the DNA is TGTGCCAGCAGCCCAGGGCTGAACGAAGAGACCCAGTACTTC. Protein: CASSPGLNEETQYF.